This TCR beta chain was retrieved from a study of T-cell reconstitution after alpha-beta-depleted transplantation in children. Library preparation (for TCRbeta) was performed with unique molecular identifiers. TCRdb itself ran the PCR reads through MiXCR, one entry per CDR3 protein. The table lists more than 90,000 distinct CDR3 sequences, about 9.4% of them singletons. The V segment lost 8 bases and the J segment 4 bases; nucleotides outside the gene matches: 6. Looked up from germline, CDR1 is MNHNS and CDR2 is SASEGT. The CDR3 contains 15 residues. The chain recombines TRBV6-1 with TRBJ2-3; 13 nucleotides match TRBD2. Sequencing used PBMCs, obtained before TCRalphabeta/CD19-depleted stem cell transplant. The sequence derives from a boy under 10 years old with acute lymphoblastic leukemia, due to receive a stem cell transplant. The CDR3 here is CASGGLAGRSDTQYF. CDR3 nucleotides: TGTGCCAGCGGGGGACTAGCGGGACGGTCAGATACGCAGTATTTT.